These 29 T cell receptor beta chains originate from one sample sequenced in a study of OX40 agonist ivuxolimab in advanced cancers. Assay used: immunoSEQ multiplex PCR; TCRdb lists only in-frame clones, some missing. Of around 63,000 clones listed, approximately 90% are singletons. The specimen comprised CD4+ or CD8+ T cells sorted from blood, sampled in a trial of the OX40 agonist ivuxolimab. The receptors here all came from an adult with an advanced solid tumor such as melanoma, head and neck, liver or kidney cancer.

The chain carries TRBV20-1 and TRBJ2-5; D gene uncertain. Germline lookup yields CDR1 DFQATT and CDR2 SNEGSKA (reference sequence). The V gene lost 3 bases and the J gene lost 2 bases, with 4 bases spanning the gap. The CDR3 extends over 11 amino acids. CDR3 DNA: TGCAGTGCTAGGGAGCAAGAGACCCAGTACTTC. It specifies CSAREQETQYF.

V and J are TRBV5-1 and TRBJ2-1; 14 bases agree with TRBD2. CDR1 is SGHRS, CDR2 YFSETQ, per germline. V shed 4 bases, J shed 7 bases, and the junction held 4 bases outside the gene matches. The CDR3 covers 15 residues. The CDR3: CASSGTSGSLNEQFF. CDR3 DNA sequence: TGCGCCAGCAGCGGGACTAGCGGGAGTCTGAATGAGCAGTTCTTC.

The CDR3 nucleotides are TGTGCCAGCAGCCGGGACAGCACAGATACGCAGTATTTT. Protein product: CASSRDSTDTQYF. V and J are TRBV5-5 and TRBJ2-3, with D perhaps assigned TRBD1 or TRBD2 (5 bases each). This CDR3 is 13 amino acids long. Germline V gene sequence: CDR1 SGHKS, CDR2 YYEKEE (reference sequence). Trimming stripped 4 bases from V and 0 bases from J, with 6 bases between.

V gene TRBV6-6 combines with J gene TRBJ1-1, with D perhaps matching TRBD1 (5 bases). Germline V gene lookup returns CDR1 MNHNY and CDR2 SVGAGI (reference sequence). The CDR3 runs to 15 residues. The ends were cut back, 7 bases at V and 1 base at J, with 16 bases in the middle. The CDR3 DNA sequence: TGTGCCAGCACCCTAATTAGTCAGGGGAACACTGAAGCTTTCTTT. It yields the protein CASTLISQGNTEAFF.

In its sample, this clone was seen a few times. The chain carries TRBV7-8 and TRBJ1-4; D is unclear. The CDR3 extends over 13 amino acids. Trimming cost V 5 bases and J 7 bases, with 11 bases left between them. Germline-derived CDR1 and CDR2 are SGHVS and FQNEAQ. The CDR3 DNA sequence: TGTGCCAGCAGCAAAGGGTGGGCTGAAAAACTGTTTTTT. Protein product: CASSKGWAEKLFF.

The chain uses TRBV2 and TRBJ2-7, with D perhaps TRBD1 (5 bases). Germline values: CDR1 SNHLY, CDR2 FYNNEI. V was trimmed by 7 bases and J by 2 bases, leaving 15 bases between them. The CDR3 loop spans 14 amino acids. This CDR3 is CASKGFSNAYEQYF. CDR3 nucleotides: TGTGCCAGCAAGGGGTTCAGCAATGCCTACGAGCAGTACTTC.

This clone was recorded only once. This chain connects TRBV5-1 to TRBJ1-4; the match to TRBD1 covers 11 bases. Unmatched junction bases numbered 5, after V lost 1 base and J lost 0 bases. CDR1 SGHRS and CDR2 YFSETQ come from the germline V gene. The CDR3 length is 18 residues. In nucleotides, the CDR3 is TGCGCCAGCAGCTTGCGGGACAGGGGGGCCTCAACTAATGAAAAACTGTTTTTT. Translated: CASSLRDRGASTNEKLFF.

The sample holds a few counts of this clone. A junction end diverges from the germline sequence, so it may reflect a read error. The chain joins TRBV7-2 to TRBJ2-3; D is possibly TRBD1 or TRBD2 (5 bases each). Germline-derived CDR1 and CDR2 are SGHTA and FQGNSA. CDR3 length: 16 amino acids. CDR3 sequence: CASSLEGRYSTDTQYF. CDR3 nucleotides: TGTGCCAGCAGTTTAGAGGGACGGTATAGCACAGATACGCAGTATTTT. Filled out from reference TRBV7-2 and TRBJ2-3, the complete variable domain reads GAGVSQSPSNKVTEKGKDVELRCDPISGHTALYWYRQSLGQGLEFLIYFQGNSAPDKSGLPSDRFSAERTGGSVSTLTIQRTQQEDSAVYLCASSLEGRYSTDTQYFGPGTRLTVL.

This chain joins TRBV19 and TRBJ2-5; 7 bases line up with TRBD2. Germline V lookup: CDR1 LNHDA, CDR2 SQIVND (reference sequence). V shed 10 bases and J 3 bases; nucleotides not matched to a gene: 8. This CDR3 contains 13 residues. The CDR3 reads CAIKRGGEETQYF. In nucleotides, the CDR3 is TGTGCCATCAAACGGGGAGGGGAAGAGACCCAGTACTTC.

The chain combines TRBV29-1 with TRBJ2-1; 9 bases align to TRBD1. V lost 6 bases to trimming and J lost 8 bases; unmatched junction nucleotides: 5. CDR1 and CDR2 from the germline V gene are SQVTM and ANQGSEA. The CDR3 runs 12 residues. In nucleotides, the CDR3 is TGCAGCGTGGACAGGGGTGGGGATGAGCAGTTCTTC. Its protein is CSVDRGGDEQFF.

The rearrangement joins TRBV19 to TRBJ2-5; the match to TRBD1 covers 10 bases. The germline V gene has CDR1 LNHDA and CDR2 SQIVND (reference sequence). V lost 6 bases to trimming and J lost 5 bases; unmatched junction nucleotides: 3. The CDR3 length is 13 residues. Here the CDR3 reads CASSLDRGETQYF. Written as DNA, the CDR3 is TGTGCCAGTAGCCTGGACAGGGGGGAGACCCAGTACTTC.

The J gene is TRBJ2-5, the V gene TRBV6-5, with TRBD1 identical over 8 bases. Germline loops: CDR1 MNHEY, CDR2 SVGAGI. Unmatched junction bases numbered 10, after V lost 2 bases and J lost 5 bases. This CDR3 comprises 16 residues. The CDR3 nucleotides read TGTGCCAGCAGTTACACCGGCAGGGGGCGATTGGAGACCCAGTACTTC. Its protein product is CASSYTGRGRLETQYF.

The V gene is TRBV25-1, the J gene TRBJ1-6; the match to TRBD1 covers 10 bases. The V gene's germline CDR1 is MGHDK and CDR2 SYGVNS. V lost 4 bases, J lost 10 bases, and 4 bases stayed unmatched. The CDR3 spans 14 residues. The CDR3 DNA follows: TGTGCCAGCAGTGCGGGACAGGGGACGTCACCCCTCCACTTT. Protein product: CASSAGQGTSPLHF. Full variable domain (rest looked up from reference TRBV25-1 and TRBJ1-6): EADIYQTPRYLVIGTGKKITLECSQTMGHDKMYWYQQDPGMELHLIHYSYGVNSTEKGDLSSESTVSRIRTEHFPLTLESARPSHTSQYLCASSAGQGTSPLHFGNGTRLTVT.

The V gene is TRBV19, the J gene TRBJ2-4; D assignment may be TRBD1 or TRBD2 (5 bases each). Trimming took off 5 bases at V and 13 bases at J, with 27 bases between the two ends. The germline gives CDR1 LNHDA, CDR2 SQIVND (reference sequence). This CDR3 region has 16 residues. The CDR3 region has the DNA TGTGCCAGTAGTTCCCTCCGGGACCCTCACACGAGGGAGCAGTACTTC. This codes for CASSSLRDPHTREQYF.

This chain connects TRBV5-6 to TRBJ2-2, with 8 bases identical to TRBD2. From germline, CDR1 is SGHDT and CDR2 YYEEEE. The junction had 12 bases not matched to a gene; V was cut back by 4 bases and J by 4 bases. This CDR3 spans 17 amino acids. CDR3 in DNA: TGTGCCAGCAGCACCGGACTAGCCGAGAGCGGCACCGGGGAGCTGTTTTTT. Residues: CASSTGLAESGTGELFF.

The chain employs TRBV5-1 and TRBJ1-1; 8 bases match TRBD1. The length of the CDR3 is 13 residues. The germline CDR1 and CDR2 sequences are SGHRS and YFSETQ. Trimming took 4 bases from V and 4 from J; bases not matched to a gene: 3. CDR3 sequence reads: CASSQTGATEAFF. The CDR3 DNA reads as TGCGCCAGCAGCCAGACAGGGGCCACTGAAGCTTTCTTT.

The chain couples TRBV5-1 to TRBJ1-2; 7 bases are shared with TRBD1. Germline V gene sequence: CDR1 SGHRS, CDR2 YFSETQ. This CDR3 is built from 14 residues. Trimming took 7 bases from V and 6 from J; bases not matched to a gene: 12. CDR3 residues: CASRLGTEYNGYTF. In DNA form, the CDR3 reads TGCGCCAGCCGGCTTGGGACAGAGTATAATGGCTACACCTTC.

The chain uses TRBV5-1 and TRBJ2-7; weak D call: TRBD2 (6 bases). The CDR3 has 17 amino acids. Germline-derived CDR1 and CDR2 are SGHRS and YFSETQ. V was pared by 2 bases and J by 0 bases, with 18 bases between. CDR3 nucleotide sequence: TGCGCCAGCAGCTTCCTGCTGGGCGGGGAGGACTCCTACGAGCAGTACTTC. Protein sequence: CASSFLLGGEDSYEQYF.

The V gene is TRBV6-5, the J gene TRBJ2-1; TRBD1 aligns across 7 bases. The CDR3 extends over 15 amino acids. Trimming removed 8 bases from V and 0 bases from J; junction bases left unmatched: 7. Germline values: CDR1 MNHEY, CDR2 SVGAGI. The CDR3 nucleotides read TGTGCCAGCGGTAATGCAGGGGGCTCCTACAATGAGCAGTTCTTC. Its protein is CASGNAGGSYNEQFF.

The chain combines TRBV5-1 with TRBJ2-1; 7 bases map to TRBD1. The CDR3 has 17 amino acids. Germline V gene lookup returns CDR1 SGHRS and CDR2 YFSETQ. The J segment lost 5 bases and the V segment lost 2 bases, leaving 13 bases of the junction unmatched. CDR3 sequence: CASSFTRGGFGHNEQFF. The CDR3 DNA reads TGCGCCAGCAGCTTTACACGAGGGGGCTTTGGCCACAATGAGCAGTTCTTC. Full variable domain (remainder filled in from reference TRBV5-1 and TRBJ2-1): KAGVTQTPRYLIKTRGQQVTLSCSPISGHRSVSWYQQTPGQGLQFLFEYFSETQRNKGNFPGRFSGRQFSNSRSEMNVSTLELGDSALYLCASSFTRGGFGHNEQFFGPGTRLTVL.

This chain connects TRBV28 to TRBJ2-7; 8 positions match TRBD2. There are 13 residues in the CDR3. CDR1 is MDHEN, CDR2 SYDVKM, per germline. The V segment lost 6 bases and the J segment 5 bases; nucleotides outside the gene matches: 6. CDR3 nucleotides: TGTGCCAGCAGGCCGGGACTAGTCCACGAGCAGTACTTC. Its protein is CASRPGLVHEQYF.

The chain uses TRBV7-9 and TRBJ2-7; no clear D gene. Trimming stripped 7 bases from V and 4 bases from J, with 17 bases between. CDR1 and CDR2 from the germline V gene are SEHNR and FQNEAQ (reference sequence). This CDR3 has 14 residues. CDR3 amino acids: CASTATGRRYEQYF. CDR3 nucleotide sequence: TGTGCCAGCACCGCGACCGGCAGGCGTTACGAGCAGTACTTC.

The V call is TRBV6-5, the J call TRBJ1-5, with D perhaps matching TRBD1 (5 bases). CDR1 and CDR2 from the germline V gene are MNHEY and SVGAGI. The CDR3 covers 14 residues. V was cut by 2 bases and J by 9 bases, with 14 bases left in between. The CDR3 reads CASSYGDGWGPQHF. CDR3 bases: TGTGCCAGCAGTTACGGGGACGGCTGGGGGCCCCAGCATTTT.

This chain connects TRBV7-9 to TRBJ1-2, with a weak D call TRBD1 (6 bases). Between the trimmed V and J ends, which lost 0 bases and 6 bases, there was a span of 8 bases. The germline V gene has CDR1 SEHNR and CDR2 FQNEAQ (reference sequence). The CDR3 sequence is 13 residues long. The CDR3: CASSLAGGNGYTF. CDR3 nucleotide sequence: TGTGCCAGCAGCTTAGCAGGGGGAAATGGCTACACCTTC.

The table lists this clone with a few counts. This chain joins TRBV11-3 and TRBJ2-1; D is unresolved. CDR1 SGHNT and CDR2 YENEEA come from the germline V gene. This CDR3 has 14 residues. The V end was cut by 2 bases, the J end by 3 bases, with 8 bases between. CDR3 amino acids: CASSLSPGYNEQFF. CDR3 bases: TGTGCCAGCAGCTTAAGTCCAGGCTACAATGAGCAGTTCTTC.

The rearrangement joins TRBV19 to TRBJ2-1; D may be TRBD1 (6 bases). The CDR3 contains 16 residues. V was pared by 1 base and J by 7 bases, with 17 bases between. Per the germline V gene, CDR1 is LNHDA and CDR2 is SQIVND (reference sequence). Written as DNA, the CDR3 is TGTGCCAGTAGTATAGGACTGGGGGCGCGGAGGAATGAGCAGTTCTTC. This sequence encodes CASSIGLGARRNEQFF.

The chain employs TRBV10-3 and TRBJ2-7; TRBD2 is a possible D gene (6 bases). Germline assignment: CDR1 ENHRY and CDR2 SYGVKD. This CDR3 contains 14 residues. Trimming cost V 6 bases and J 5 bases, with 17 bases left between them. The CDR3 region is CAIRPGLRVHEQYF. CDR3 DNA sequence: TGTGCCATCAGGCCGGGACTGAGGGTCCACGAGCAGTACTTC.

V is TRBV7-8 and J is TRBJ2-5; possibly TRBD1 or TRBD2 for D (5 bases each). The CDR3 runs 14 residues. CDR1 and CDR2 from the germline V gene are SGHVS and FQNEAQ. V was cut by 1 base and J by 7 bases, with 13 bases left in between. This CDR3 reads CASSLELGVWTQYF. As DNA, the CDR3 is TGTGCCAGCAGCTTAGAGTTGGGGGTTTGGACCCAGTACTTC.

This clone is a singleton in its sample. Here the CDR3 DNA reads TGTGCCAGCACTTGGGACAGTCTAAAGCAGGAAGCTTTCTTT. It yields the protein CASTWDSLKQEAFF. The chain combines TRBV6-1 with TRBJ1-1; 7 bases are a match to TRBD1. Per the germline V gene, CDR1 is MNHNS and CDR2 is SASEGT. CDR3 length: 14 residues. Losses at the gene ends were 7 bases for V and 8 bases for J; bases not matched to a gene: 13.